Following are 25 T cell receptor beta chains from one sample sequenced in a study of regulatory T cells in long-lasting Graves disease. Documented time point: newly diagnosed GD, antithyroid drugs for less than 3 months. Preparation of the TCR library used RNA extracted from PBMCs. Arm-PCR of CDR3 regions and iRepertoire HTBI primers were the basis on which TCR beta libraries were built. TCRdb processed the multiplex PCR reads anew with MiXCR; each CDR3 protein has one entry. The sample has 550,000 to 600,000 distinct CDR3 sequences; about 16% are singletons. The data were also submitted as part of a second study, on T cells in Graves' hyperthyroidism and ophthalmopathy.

The material sequenced was peripheral blood mononuclear cells (PBMCs), taken at new diagnosis, from a patient treated with antithyroid drugs. Receptor source: a man aged 18 to 29 with Graves disease.

The gene calls are TRBV13 and TRBJ2-2, with D unresolved. CDR1 and CDR2 from the germline V gene are PRHDT and FYEKMQ (reference sequence). Trimming removed 2 bases from V and 1 base from J, with 11 bases in between. The CDR3 loop spans 16 amino acids. CDR3 residues: CASSLKVGKNTGELFF. The CDR3 DNA sequence: TGTGCCAGCAGCTTAAAGGTCGGTAAGAACACCGGGGAGCTGTTTTTT.

The chain has TRBV4-1 and TRBJ1-2; possibly TRBD1 for D (6 bases). This CDR3 spans 15 amino acids. Germline V lookup: CDR1 MGHRA, CDR2 YSYEKL. Trimming removed 2 bases at V and 8 bases at J, with 18 bases between. Written as DNA, the CDR3 is TGCGCCAGCAGCCAAATACAAGGGGGTGTCTTGGGCTACACCTTC. Translating gives CASSQIQGGVLGYTF.

This clonotype occurred a few times. V gene TRBV6-1 combines with J gene TRBJ2-1; TRBD2 matches 10 bases. Germline V lookup: CDR1 MNHNS, CDR2 SASEGT. The CDR3 covers 15 residues. V trimming: 1 base; J trimming: 10 bases; junction bases outside the gene matches: 7. CDR3 nucleotide sequence: TGTGCCAGCAGTGAAGGGGGAGCGGGAGGGTGGGAGCAGTTCTTC. Translated, it gives CASSEGGAGGWEQFF.

The chain joins TRBV10-3 to TRBJ1-1; a weak D match, TRBD1 (5 bases). Per germline, CDR1 ENHRY and CDR2 SYGVKD. Trimming removed 2 bases at V and 1 base at J, with 20 bases between. The CDR3 sequence is 18 residues long. CDR3 DNA sequence: TGTGCCATCAGTGAGCCGGGGGGAGGAGATGGGGCGAACACTGAAGCTTTCTTT. The encoded protein is CAISEPGGGDGANTEAFF.

The gene calls are TRBV10-3 and TRBJ1-2; D may be TRBD1 (6 bases). Germline V gene sequence: CDR1 ENHRY, CDR2 SYGVKD. The CDR3 has 14 residues. Trimming cost V 6 bases and J 0 bases, with 11 bases left between them. CDR3 nucleotides: TGTGCCATCAGCCGACAGGCCTCTAACTATGGCTACACCTTC. As protein: CAISRQASNYGYTF.

This clonotype was observed many times. The V call is TRBV11-3, the J call TRBJ2-7, with D unresolved. The CDR3 runs to 13 residues. Trimming removed 3 bases from V and 5 bases from J, with 11 bases in between. CDR1 and CDR2 from the germline V gene are SGHNT and YENEEA. CDR3 amino acids: CASSFSAGNEQYF. Here the CDR3 DNA reads TGTGCCAGCAGCTTCTCTGCAGGCAACGAGCAGTACTTC.

This clonotype was counted ten times or more. This chain links TRBV12-3 or TRBV12-4 with TRBJ2-7; D possibly corresponds to TRBD2 (6 bases). V was pared by 6 bases and J by 0 bases, with 15 bases between. CDR3 length: 15 amino acids. The CDR3 DNA follows: TGTGCCAGCAGCCTGCCCGGCGGGAACTCCTACGAGCAGTACTTC. It encodes CASSLPGGNSYEQYF.

This clonotype was found many times. The rearrangement links TRBV2 to TRBJ1-2; D gene uncertain. This CDR3 has 14 amino acids. The germline CDR1 and CDR2 sequences are SNHLY and FYNNEI. V lost 7 bases and J lost 4, with 16 bases in between. CDR3 region: CASTRRISGYGYTF. The CDR3, as DNA: TGTGCCAGCACCAGACGGATTAGCGGCTATGGCTACACCTTC.

The V gene is TRBV29-1, the J gene TRBJ1-4; D gene unclear. V lost 7 bases to trimming and J lost 5 bases, with 14 bases between them. The CDR3 consists of 13 residues. Germline assignment: CDR1 SQVTM and CDR2 ANQGSEA. CDR3 region: CSAADSPNEKLFF. In DNA, the CDR3 is TGCAGCGCCGCAGACTCCCCCAATGAAAAACTGTTTTTT.

This clonotype has more than one count but fewer than ten. The chain joins TRBV27 to TRBJ1-3; D unresolved. The CDR3 totals 16 residues. Germline V gene data show CDR1 as MNHEY and CDR2 as SMNVEV (reference sequence). V gave up 6 bases and J gave up 4 bases, with 19 bases separating them. As DNA, the CDR3 is TGTGCCAGCAGAATACGAGGTGGCCCCGAAGGAAACACCATATATTTT. Translated: CASRIRGGPEGNTIYF.

This clonotype has at least ten counts. The chain couples TRBV7-3 to TRBJ2-1; possibly TRBD2 for D (5 bases). The CDR3 is 18 amino acids. The germline gives CDR1 SGHTA, CDR2 FQGTGA. The ends were cut back, 5 bases at V and 4 bases at J, with 24 bases in the middle. The CDR3 DNA reads TGTGCCAGCAGCCCACGAAAAACTAGGGTCGACGGGTACAATGAGCAGTTCTTC. Translated, it gives CASSPRKTRVDGYNEQFF.

This clonotype occurred many times. The chain carries TRBV12-3 or TRBV12-4 and TRBJ1-1; no clear D. The CDR3 length is 18 residues. Trimming took off 6 bases at V and 1 base at J, with 24 bases between the two ends. The CDR3 reads CASRPSRPVGSENTEAFF. The CDR3 DNA follows: TGTGCCAGCAGACCCAGTAGGCCCGTCGGAAGCGAGAACACTGAAGCTTTCTTT.

About this clonotype itself: Being one base from a much bigger clone, this may be a read error. The V gene is TRBV7-3, the J gene TRBJ2-1, with D possibly being TRBD2 (6 bases). From germline, CDR1 is SGHTA and CDR2 FQGTGA. This CDR3 has 16 amino acids. Trimming removed 2 bases from V and 5 bases from J, with 16 bases in between. The DNA of the CDR3 is TGTGCCAGCAGCTTAGGGTGGGAGGCAGGGAACAATGAGCAGTTCTTC. This gives the protein CASSLGWEAGNNEQFF.

This clonotype occurred a few times. This chain uses TRBV29-1 with TRBJ2-7; 14 bases align to TRBD2. Losses at the gene ends were 0 bases for V and 6 bases for J; bases not matched to a gene: 4. Germline lookup yields CDR1 SQVTM and CDR2 ANQGSEA. This CDR3 region has 15 residues. The CDR3 nucleotides read TGCAGCGTTGAAGAGGTAGGACTAGCGGGAGGCGAGCAGTACTTC. Residues: CSVEEVGLAGGEQYF.

Ten or more counts support this clonotype. The rearrangement joins TRBV2 to TRBJ2-7; no reliable D call. The germline gives CDR1 SNHLY, CDR2 FYNNEI. Trimming took off 6 bases at V and 3 bases at J, with 18 bases between the two ends. This CDR3 contains 15 residues. The CDR3 loop reads CASRAEAAGSYEQYF. The CDR3 DNA sequence: TGTGCCAGCAGGGCCGAAGCCGCAGGCAGCTACGAGCAGTACTTC.

This clonotype has a count of ten or more. This chain links TRBV5-1 with TRBJ2-1, with TRBD1 matching over 9 bases. This CDR3 has 15 residues. V gave up 1 base and J gave up 7 bases; unmatched junction bases: 6. CDR1 and CDR2 (germline): SGHRS, YFSETQ. Here the CDR3 reads CASSLRGTGKNEQFF. CDR3 DNA sequence: TGCGCCAGCAGCTTGCGCGGGACAGGGAAAAATGAGCAGTTCTTC.

This chain connects TRBV6-2 or TRBV6-3 to TRBJ2-1; 9 bases are a match to TRBD2. Germline CDR1 is MNHEY and CDR2 is SVGEGT. This CDR3 is 17 amino acids long. V gave up 4 bases and J gave up 2 bases; unmatched junction bases: 9. Written as DNA, the CDR3 is TGTGCCAGCAGTTTCGCGGTTAGCGGGGGAGCCTACAATGAGCAGTTCTTC. Encoded protein: CASSFAVSGGAYNEQFF.

This clonotype was counted ten times or more. The chain links TRBV11-2 to TRBJ2-5, with D possibly matching TRBD2 (5 bases). Between the trimmed V and J ends, which lost 5 bases and 1 base, there was a span of 14 bases. The germline V gene encodes CDR1 SGHAT and CDR2 FQNNGV. CDR3 length: 15 residues. CDR3 bases: TGTGCCAGCAGCCGAGGATCTGGAGGCCAAGAGACCCAGTACTTC. Translated, it gives CASSRGSGGQETQYF.

This clonotype was picked up a small number of times. CDR3 sequence reads: CASSQDPPAGRNTEAFF. The CDR3 nucleotides read TGCGCCAGCAGCCAAGACCCCCCAGCGGGCCGGAACACTGAAGCTTTCTTT. The rearrangement uses TRBV4-1 and TRBJ1-1, with D hard to call. V dropped 0 bases and J dropped 1 base, with 15 bases sitting between them. This CDR3 is built from 17 residues. The germline V gene has CDR1 MGHRA and CDR2 YSYEKL.

In its sample, this clonotype was seen many times. The V gene is TRBV20-1, the J gene TRBJ2-1; the match to TRBD2 covers 7 bases. CDR1 DFQATT and CDR2 SNEGSKA come from the germline V gene (reference sequence). The CDR3 has 13 residues. V was clipped by 3 bases and J by 8 bases; unmatched bases: 7. The CDR3 loop is CSARGGLGDEQFF. For the CDR3, the DNA is TGCAGTGCTAGGGGAGGGCTCGGGGATGAGCAGTTCTTC.

The table lists this clonotype with many counts. V and J are TRBV12-3 or TRBV12-4 and TRBJ1-4, with D maybe TRBD1 (5 bases). V lost 6 bases to trimming and J lost 8 bases, with 10 bases between them. The CDR3 sequence is 12 residues long. CDR3 DNA: TGTGCCAGCAGGAGAGGGGAGGAAAAACTGTTTTTT. This codes for CASRRGEEKLFF.

To note about this clonotype: This may arise from a read error, as a much more abundant clone is one base away. This chain connects TRBV7-9 to TRBJ2-1; no definite D call. Germline V lookup: CDR1 SEHNR, CDR2 FQNEAQ (reference sequence). The V gene lost 4 bases and the J gene lost 9 bases, with 10 bases spanning the gap. The CDR3 covers 12 residues. CDR3 residues: CASSSRVSEQFF. The CDR3 region has the DNA TGTGCCAGCAGCTCTAGGGTTAGTGAGCAGTTCTTC. Full variable domain (outside the CDR3, taken from reference TRBV7-9 and TRBJ2-1): DTGVSQNPRHKITKRGQNVTFRCDPISEHNRLYWYRQTLGQGPEFLTYFQNEAQLEKSRLLSDRFSAERPKGSFSTLEIQRTEQGDSAMYLCASSSRVSEQFFGPGTRLTVL.

This clonotype was observed at least ten times. The chain combines TRBV7-2 with TRBJ1-1, with D maybe TRBD1 (6 bases). Germline CDR1 and CDR2: SGHTA and FQGNSA. The CDR3 runs to 15 residues. The V and J ends lost 5 bases and 2 bases respectively, with 15 bases between them. The CDR3 coding sequence is TGTGCCAGCAGCAGAGGACAGCTAAGTAACACTGAAGCTTTCTTT. Its translation is CASSRGQLSNTEAFF.

This clonotype came up many times. The rearrangement uses TRBV6-5 and TRBJ2-2; 10 positions match TRBD2. The CDR3 consists of 17 residues. V lost 2 bases and J lost 6; bases outside the gene matches: 9. Germline V CDR1 and CDR2: MNHEY, SVGAGI. CDR3 bases: TGTGCCAGCAGTTACCGGAGGGCTAGCGGGAGTTCCGGGGAGCTGTTTTTT. The encoded protein is CASSYRRASGSSGELFF.

This clonotype was counted at least ten times. The rearrangement joins TRBV28 to TRBJ2-1; D is uncertain. The CDR3 extends over 12 amino acids. V was shortened by 5 bases and J by 4 bases, with 6 bases between the two germline ends. Germline V gives CDR1 MDHEN, CDR2 SYDVKM. As DNA, the CDR3 is TGTGCCAGCAGTACCCGATACAATGAGCAGTTCTTC. It specifies CASSTRYNEQFF.